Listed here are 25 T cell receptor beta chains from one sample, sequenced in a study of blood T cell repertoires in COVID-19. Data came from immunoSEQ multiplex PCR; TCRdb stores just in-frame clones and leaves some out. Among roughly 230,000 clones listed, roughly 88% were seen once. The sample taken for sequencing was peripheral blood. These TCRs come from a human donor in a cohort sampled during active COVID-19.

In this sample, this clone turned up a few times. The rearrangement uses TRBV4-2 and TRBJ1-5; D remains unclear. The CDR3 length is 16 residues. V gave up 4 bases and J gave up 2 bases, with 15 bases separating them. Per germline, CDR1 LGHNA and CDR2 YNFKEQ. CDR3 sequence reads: CASSREGGQGNQPQHF. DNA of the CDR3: TGTGCCAGCAGCCGAGAGGGTGGGCAGGGCAATCAGCCCCAGCATTTT.

CDR3 protein: CASSLRSASGRDEQYF. CDR3 nucleotides: TGTGCCAGCAGCTTACGGAGTGCTAGCGGGAGGGACGAGCAGTACTTC. The chain couples TRBV7-3 to TRBJ2-7; 12 bases are a match to TRBD2. With V trimmed by 2 bases and J by 5 bases, 7 bases remained unmatched. Per the germline V gene, CDR1 is SGHTA and CDR2 is FQGTGA. The CDR3 has 16 residues.

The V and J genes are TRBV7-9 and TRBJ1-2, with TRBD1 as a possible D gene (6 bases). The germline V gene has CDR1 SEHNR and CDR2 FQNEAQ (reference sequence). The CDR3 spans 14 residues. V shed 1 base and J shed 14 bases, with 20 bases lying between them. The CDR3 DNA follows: TGTGCCAGCAGCTTAGTTGGGGGGGCCGGTGATGGGACCTTC. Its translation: CASSLVGGAGDGTF.

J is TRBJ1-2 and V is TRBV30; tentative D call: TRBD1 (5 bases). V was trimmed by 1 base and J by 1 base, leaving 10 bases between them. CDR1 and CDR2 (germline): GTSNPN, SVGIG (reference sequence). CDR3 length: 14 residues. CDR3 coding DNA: TGTGCCTGGAGTGGTACAGGCCTTAACTATGGCTACACCTTC. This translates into CAWSGTGLNYGYTF.

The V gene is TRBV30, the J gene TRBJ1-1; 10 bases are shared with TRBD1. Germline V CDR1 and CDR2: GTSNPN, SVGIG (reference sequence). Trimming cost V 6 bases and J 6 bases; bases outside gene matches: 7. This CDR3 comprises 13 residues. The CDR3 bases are TGTGCCTGCCGGGACAGGGGTTGGGCTGAAGCTTTCTTT. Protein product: CACRDRGWAEAFF.

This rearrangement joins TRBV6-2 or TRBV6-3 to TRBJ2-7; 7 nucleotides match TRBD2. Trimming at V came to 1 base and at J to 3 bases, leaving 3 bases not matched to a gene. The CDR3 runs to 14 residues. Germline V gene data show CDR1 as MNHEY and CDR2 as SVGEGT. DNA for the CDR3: TGTGCCAGCAGTTACTATGGGGGGGTCTACGAGCAGTACTTC. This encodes CASSYYGGVYEQYF.

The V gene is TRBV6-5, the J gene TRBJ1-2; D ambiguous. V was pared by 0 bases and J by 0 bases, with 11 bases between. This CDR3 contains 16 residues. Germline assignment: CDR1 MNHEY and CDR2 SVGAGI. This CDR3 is CASSYSRFRANYGYTF. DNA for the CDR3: TGTGCCAGCAGTTACTCTCGCTTCCGAGCTAACTATGGCTACACCTTC.

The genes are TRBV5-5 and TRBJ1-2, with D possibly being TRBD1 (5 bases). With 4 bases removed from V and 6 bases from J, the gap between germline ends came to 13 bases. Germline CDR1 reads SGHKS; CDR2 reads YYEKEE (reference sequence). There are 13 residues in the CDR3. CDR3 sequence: CASSPDSIDGYTF. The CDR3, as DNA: TGTGCCAGCAGCCCAGACAGTATCGATGGCTACACCTTC. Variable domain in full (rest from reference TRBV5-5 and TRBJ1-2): DAGVTQSPTHLIKTRGQQVTLRCSPISGHKSVSWYQQVLGQGPQFIFQYYEKEERGRGNFPDRFSARQFPNYSSELNVNALLLGDSALYLCASSPDSIDGYTFGSGTRLTVV.

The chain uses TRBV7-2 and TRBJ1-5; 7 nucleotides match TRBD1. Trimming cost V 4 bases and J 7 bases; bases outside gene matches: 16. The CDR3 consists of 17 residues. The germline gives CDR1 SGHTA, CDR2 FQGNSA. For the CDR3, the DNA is TGTGCCAGCAGCTCCTCCGGTACAGGGGTCACAGGGCAGCCCCAGCATTTT. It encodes CASSSSGTGVTGQPQHF.

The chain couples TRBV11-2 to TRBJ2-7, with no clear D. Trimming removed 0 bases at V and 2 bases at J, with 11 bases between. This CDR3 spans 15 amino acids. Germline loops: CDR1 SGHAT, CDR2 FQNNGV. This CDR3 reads CASSLDQPGTYEQYF. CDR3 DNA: TGTGCCAGCAGCTTAGATCAGCCGGGTACCTACGAGCAGTACTTC.

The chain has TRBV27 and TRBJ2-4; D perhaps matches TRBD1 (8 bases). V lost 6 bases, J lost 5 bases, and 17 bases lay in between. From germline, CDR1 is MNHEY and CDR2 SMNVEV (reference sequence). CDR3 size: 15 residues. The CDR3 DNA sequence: TGTGCCAGCAGGCCCCACACAGGGGGGGAAAACATTCAGTACTTC. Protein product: CASRPHTGGENIQYF.

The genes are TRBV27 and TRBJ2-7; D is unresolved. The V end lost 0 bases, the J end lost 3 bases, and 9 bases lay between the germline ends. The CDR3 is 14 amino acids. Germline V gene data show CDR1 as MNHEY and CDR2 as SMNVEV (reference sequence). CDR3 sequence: CASSLSGSFYEQYF. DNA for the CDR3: TGTGCCAGCAGTTTATCGGGCAGCTTCTACGAGCAGTACTTC.

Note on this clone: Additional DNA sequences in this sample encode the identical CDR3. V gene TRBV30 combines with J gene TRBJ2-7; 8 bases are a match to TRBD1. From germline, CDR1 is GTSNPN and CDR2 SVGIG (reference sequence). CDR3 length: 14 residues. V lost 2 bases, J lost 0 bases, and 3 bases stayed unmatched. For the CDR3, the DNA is TGTGCCTGGAGTACCGGGACAGGCTCCTACGAGCAGTACTTC. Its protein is CAWSTGTGSYEQYF.

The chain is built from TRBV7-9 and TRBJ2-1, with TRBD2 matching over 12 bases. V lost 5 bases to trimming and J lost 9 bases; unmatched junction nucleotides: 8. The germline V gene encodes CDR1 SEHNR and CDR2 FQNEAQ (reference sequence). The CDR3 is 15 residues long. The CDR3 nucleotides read TGTGCCAGCAGCCATACTAGCGGGGGGCCGGGTGAGCAGTTCTTC. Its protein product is CASSHTSGGPGEQFF.

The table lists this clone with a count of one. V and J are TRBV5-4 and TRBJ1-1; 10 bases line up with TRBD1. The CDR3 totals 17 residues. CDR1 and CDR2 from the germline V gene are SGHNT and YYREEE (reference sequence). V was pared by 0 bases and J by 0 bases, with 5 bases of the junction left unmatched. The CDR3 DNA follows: TGTGCCAGCAGCTTGGAGGGGGGGACAGGGGTGAACACTGAAGCTTTCTTT. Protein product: CASSLEGGTGVNTEAFF.

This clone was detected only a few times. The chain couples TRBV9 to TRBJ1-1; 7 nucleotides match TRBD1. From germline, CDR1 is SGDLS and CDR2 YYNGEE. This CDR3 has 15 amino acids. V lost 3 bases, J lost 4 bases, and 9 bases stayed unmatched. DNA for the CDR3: TGTGCCAGCAGCGCCGACAGGGTTTCTGGCACTGAAGCTTTCTTT. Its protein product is CASSADRVSGTEAFF.

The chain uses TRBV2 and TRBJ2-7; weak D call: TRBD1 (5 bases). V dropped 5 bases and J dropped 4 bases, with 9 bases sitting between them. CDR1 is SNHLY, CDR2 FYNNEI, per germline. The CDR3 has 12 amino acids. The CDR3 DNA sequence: TGTGCCAGCAGTCAAAACAGGTACGAGCAGTACTTC. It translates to CASSQNRYEQYF. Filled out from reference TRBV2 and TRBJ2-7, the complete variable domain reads EPEVTQTPSHQVTQMGQEVILRCVPISNHLYFYWYRQILGQKVEFLVSFYNNEISEKSEIFDDQFSVERPDGSNFTLKIRSTKLEDSAMYFCASSQNRYEQYFGPGTRLTVT.

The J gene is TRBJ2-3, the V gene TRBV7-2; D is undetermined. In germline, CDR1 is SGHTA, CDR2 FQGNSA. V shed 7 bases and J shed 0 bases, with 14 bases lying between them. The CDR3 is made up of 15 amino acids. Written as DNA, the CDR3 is TGTGCCAGCACCTTCGCGGCAGCTAGCACAGATACGCAGTATTTT. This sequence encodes CASTFAAASTDTQYF.

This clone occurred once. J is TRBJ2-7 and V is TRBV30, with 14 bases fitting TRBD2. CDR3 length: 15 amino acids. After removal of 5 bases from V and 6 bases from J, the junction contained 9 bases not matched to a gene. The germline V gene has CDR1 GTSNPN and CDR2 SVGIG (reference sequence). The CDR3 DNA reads TGTGCCTGGGGGAGGACTAGCGGGGGGTTACTCGAGCAGTACTTC. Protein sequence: CAWGRTSGGLLEQYF. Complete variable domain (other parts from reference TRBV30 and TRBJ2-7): SQTIHQWPATLVQPVGSPLSLECTVEGTSNPNLYWYRQAAGRGLQLLFYSVGIGQISSEVPQNLSASRPQDRQFILSSKKLLLSDSGFYLCAWGRTSGGLLEQYFGPGTRLTVT.

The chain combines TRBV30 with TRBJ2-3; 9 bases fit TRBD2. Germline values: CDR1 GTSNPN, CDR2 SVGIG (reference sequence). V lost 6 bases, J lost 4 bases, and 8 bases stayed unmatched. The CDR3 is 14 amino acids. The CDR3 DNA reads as TGTGCCTGCGCGGGGGGGGGAGGTTCAGATACGCAGTATTTT. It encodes CACAGGGGSDTQYF.

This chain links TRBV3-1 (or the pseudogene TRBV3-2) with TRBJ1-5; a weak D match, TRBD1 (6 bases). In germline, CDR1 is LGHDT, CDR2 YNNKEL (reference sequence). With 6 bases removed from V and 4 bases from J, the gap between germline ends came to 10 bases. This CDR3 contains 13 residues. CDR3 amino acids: CASSHDRNQPQHF. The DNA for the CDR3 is TGTGCCAGCAGTCACGACAGGAATCAGCCCCAGCATTTT.

CDR3 sequence (DNA): TGTGCCAGCAGCTTAGTAGGACTTTACACCGGGGAGCTGTTTTTT. Its translation is CASSLVGLYTGELFF. The chain combines TRBV7-2 with TRBJ2-2; weak D call: TRBD2 (5 bases). This CDR3 region has 15 residues. CDR1 is SGHTA and CDR2 is FQGNSA in the germline V gene. V lost 1 base and J lost 3, with 9 bases in between.

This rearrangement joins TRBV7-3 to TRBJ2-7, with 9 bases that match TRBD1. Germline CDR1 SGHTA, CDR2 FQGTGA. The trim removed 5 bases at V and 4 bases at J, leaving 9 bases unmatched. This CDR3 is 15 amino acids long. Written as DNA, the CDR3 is TGTGCCAGCAGCCCGCCCGGGACAGGGCTTTACGAGCAGTACTTC. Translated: CASSPPGTGLYEQYF.

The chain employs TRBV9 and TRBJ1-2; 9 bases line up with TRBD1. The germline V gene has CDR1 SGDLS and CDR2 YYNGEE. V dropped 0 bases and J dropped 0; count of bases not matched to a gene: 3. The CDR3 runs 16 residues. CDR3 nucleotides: TGTGCCAGCAGCGTAGCAGGGACAGGGACTAACTATGGCTACACCTTC. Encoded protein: CASSVAGTGTNYGYTF.

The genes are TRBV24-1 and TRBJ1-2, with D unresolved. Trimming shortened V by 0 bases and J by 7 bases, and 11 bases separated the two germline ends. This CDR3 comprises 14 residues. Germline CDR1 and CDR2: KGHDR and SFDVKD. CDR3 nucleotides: TGTGCCACCAGTGATTTGCAACCAGATTCTGGCTACACCTTC. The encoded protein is CATSDLQPDSGYTF.